A selection of T cell receptor beta chains follows, all from one sample in a study of blood T cell repertoires in COVID-19. The data were produced by immunoSEQ multiplex PCR, yet TCRdb's version contains in-frame clones alone and is incomplete. This sample carries about 100,000 clones, 70% to 80% of them seen once, and the ten largest clones take around 10%. Sequences were obtained from peripheral blood. All receptors come from a woman aged 65 to 85 with acute or convalescent COVID-19. CDR3s include the opening cysteine and the closing phenylalanine or tryptophan. D genes are given only for firm matches. Expanded clones are given a class, and other clones once, few, many or no size at all.

D gene: .
J gene: TRBJ1-3
clone size: once
V gene: TRBV7-2
CDR3 protein: CASSLAAGFSGNTIYF
CDR3 DNA: TGTGCCAGCAGCTTAGCTGCCGGGTTCTCTGGAAACACCATATATTTT

D gene: .
J gene: TRBJ1-5
clone size: .
V gene: TRBV29-1
CDR3 protein: CSQRAGDNQPQHF
CDR3 DNA: TGCAGCCAAAGGGCGGGGGACAATCAGCCCCAGCATTTT

D gene: TRBD1
J gene: TRBJ1-4
clone size: .
V gene: TRBV19
CDR3 protein: CASSQSGTGGEKLFF
CDR3 DNA: TGTGCCAGTAGTCAATCCGGGACAGGGGGTGAAAAACTGTTTTTT

D gene: TRBD1
J gene: TRBJ1-4
clone size: once
V gene: TRBV9
CDR3 protein: CASSARTTGLNEKLFF
CDR3 DNA: TGTGCCAGCAGCGCGAGAACGACAGGGCTTAATGAAAAACTGTTTTTT

D gene: TRBD1
J gene: TRBJ2-1
clone size: .
V gene: TRBV28
CDR3 protein: CASKTGTGSVNEQFF
CDR3 DNA: TGTGCCAGCAAAACCGGGACAGGTAGCGTCAATGAGCAGTTCTTC

D gene: TRBD2
J gene: TRBJ2-3
clone size: .
V gene: TRBV9
CDR3 protein: CASSPPGGARDTQYF
CDR3 DNA: TGTGCCAGCAGCCCCCCCGGGGGGGCAAGGGATACGCAGTATTTT

D gene: .
J gene: TRBJ1-1
clone size: .
V gene: TRBV30
CDR3 protein: CAWQKHTEAFF
CDR3 DNA: TGTGCCTGGCAGAAACACACTGAAGCTTTCTTT

D gene: .
J gene: TRBJ2-5
clone size: .
V gene: TRBV20-1
CDR3 protein: CSASPEETQYF
CDR3 DNA: TGCAGTGCTTCCCCGGAAGAGACCCAGTACTTC

D gene: .
J gene: TRBJ1-2
clone size: .
V gene: TRBV6-5
CDR3 protein: CASRPGLEGYGYTF
CDR3 DNA: TGTGCCAGCAGGCCCGGGTTGGAGGGGTATGGCTACACCTTC

D gene: .
J gene: TRBJ2-1
clone size: .
V gene: TRBV4-3
CDR3 protein: CASSQDFTGIYNEQFF
CDR3 DNA: TGCGCCAGCAGCCAAGACTTTACAGGGATCTACAATGAGCAGTTCTTC

D gene: .
J gene: TRBJ2-2
clone size: .
V gene: TRBV7-2
CDR3 protein: CASSLDSSNTGELFF
CDR3 DNA: TGTGCCAGCAGCTTAGACAGTTCGAACACCGGGGAGCTGTTTTTT

D gene: .
J gene: TRBJ1-2
clone size: .
V gene: TRBV18
CDR3 protein: CASSPSQEIYGYTF
CDR3 DNA: TGTGCCAGCTCACCCTCGCAGGAAATCTATGGCTACACCTTC

D gene: .
J gene: TRBJ1-6
clone size: .
V gene: TRBV6-5
CDR3 protein: CASTRHSNNSPLHF
CDR3 DNA: TGTGCCAGCACCAGACACTCGAATAATTCACCCCTCCACTTT

D gene: .
J gene: TRBJ1-5
clone size: .
V gene: TRBV21-1
CDR3 protein: CASSKVVGAEYQPQHF
CDR3 DNA: TGTGCCAGCTCCAAAGTGGTGGGCGCAGAATATCAGCCCCAGCATTTT

D gene: TRBD1
J gene: TRBJ1-4
clone size: .
V gene: TRBV9
CDR3 protein: CASSTNFPGQGAEKLFF
CDR3 DNA: TGTGCCAGCAGCACCAACTTTCCGGGACAGGGGGCGGAAAAACTGTTTTTT

D gene: .
J gene: TRBJ2-2
clone size: .
V gene: TRBV30
CDR3 protein: CAWGLSVAGELFF
CDR3 DNA: TGTGCCTGGGGTTTGTCAGTTGCCGGGGAGCTGTTTTTT